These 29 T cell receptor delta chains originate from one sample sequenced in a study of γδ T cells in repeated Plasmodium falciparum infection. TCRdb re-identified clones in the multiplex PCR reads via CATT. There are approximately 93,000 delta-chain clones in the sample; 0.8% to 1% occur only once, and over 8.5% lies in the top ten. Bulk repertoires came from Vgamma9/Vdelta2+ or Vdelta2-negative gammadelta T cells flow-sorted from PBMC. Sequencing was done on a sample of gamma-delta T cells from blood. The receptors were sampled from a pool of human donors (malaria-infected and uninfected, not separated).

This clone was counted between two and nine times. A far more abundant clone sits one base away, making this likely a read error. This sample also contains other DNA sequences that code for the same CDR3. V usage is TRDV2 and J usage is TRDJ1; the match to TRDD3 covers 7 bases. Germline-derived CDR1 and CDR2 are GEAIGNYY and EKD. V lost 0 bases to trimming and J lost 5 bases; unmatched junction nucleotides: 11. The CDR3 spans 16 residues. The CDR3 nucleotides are TGTGCCTGTGACACCGTTTCGCTAGGGGATAAAGATAAACTCATCTTT. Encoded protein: CACDTVSLGDKDKLIF.

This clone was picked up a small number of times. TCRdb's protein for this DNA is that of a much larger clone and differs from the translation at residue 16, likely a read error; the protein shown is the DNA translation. The CDR3 sequence: CALGEALKSWGSYRATLIF. As DNA, the CDR3 is TGTGCTCTTGGGGAGGCCCTTAAGTCCTGGGGGTCCTATCGAGCAACCCTGATCTTT. This chain connects TRDV1 to TRDJ4; 7 nucleotides match TRDD3. Since TCRdb gives no J gene, matching the DNA to germline was used here to assign it. The CDR3 loop spans 19 amino acids. J was trimmed by 6 bases and V by 3 bases; bases with no gene match: 25. Germline assignment: CDR1 TSWWSYY and CDR2 QGS.

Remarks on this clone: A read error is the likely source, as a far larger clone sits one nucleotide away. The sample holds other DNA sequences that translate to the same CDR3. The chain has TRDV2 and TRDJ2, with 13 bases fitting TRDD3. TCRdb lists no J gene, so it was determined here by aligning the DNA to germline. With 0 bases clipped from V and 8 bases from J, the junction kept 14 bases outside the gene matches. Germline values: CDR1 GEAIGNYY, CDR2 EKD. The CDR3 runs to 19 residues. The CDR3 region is CACDTVLGDTHATAAQLFF. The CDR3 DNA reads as TGTGCCTGTGACACCGTACTGGGGGATACGCACGCGACGGCGGCACAACTCTTCTTT.

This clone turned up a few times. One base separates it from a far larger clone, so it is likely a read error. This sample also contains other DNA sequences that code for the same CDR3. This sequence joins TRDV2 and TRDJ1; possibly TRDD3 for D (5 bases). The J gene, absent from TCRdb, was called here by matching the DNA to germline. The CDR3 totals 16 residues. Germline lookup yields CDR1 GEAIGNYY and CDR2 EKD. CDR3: CACDTGLPRGTDKLIF. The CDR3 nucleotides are TGCGCCTGTGACACTGGCTTGCCCAGGGGCACCGATAAACTCATCTTT.

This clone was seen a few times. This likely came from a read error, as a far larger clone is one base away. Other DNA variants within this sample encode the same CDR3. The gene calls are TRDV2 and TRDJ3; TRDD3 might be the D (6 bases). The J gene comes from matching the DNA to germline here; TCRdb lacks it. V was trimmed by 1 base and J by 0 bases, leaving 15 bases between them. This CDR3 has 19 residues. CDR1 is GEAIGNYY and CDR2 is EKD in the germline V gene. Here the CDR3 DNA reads TGTGCCTGTGACACGAGTAGGGGGACAGGCTCCTGGGACACCCGACAGATGTTTTTC. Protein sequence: CACDTSRGTGSWDTRQMFF.

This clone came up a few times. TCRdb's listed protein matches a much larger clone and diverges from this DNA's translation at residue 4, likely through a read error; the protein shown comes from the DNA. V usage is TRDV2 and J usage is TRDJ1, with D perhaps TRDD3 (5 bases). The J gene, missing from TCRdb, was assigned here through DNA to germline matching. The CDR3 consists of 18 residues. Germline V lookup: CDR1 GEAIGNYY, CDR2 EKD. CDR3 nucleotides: TGTGCCTGTGGCACCGTTATGCACCACGGGGAAAACACCGATAAACTCATCTTT. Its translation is CACGTVMHHGENTDKLIF.

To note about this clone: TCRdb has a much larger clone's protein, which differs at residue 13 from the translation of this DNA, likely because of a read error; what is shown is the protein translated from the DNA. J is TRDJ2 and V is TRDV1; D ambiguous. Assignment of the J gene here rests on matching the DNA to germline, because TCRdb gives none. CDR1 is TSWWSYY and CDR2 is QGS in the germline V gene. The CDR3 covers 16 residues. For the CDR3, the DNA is TGTGCTCTTGGGGAAGCTTTTTGTGATGGAACAGCAAAACTCTTCTTT. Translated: CALGEAFCDGTAKLFF.

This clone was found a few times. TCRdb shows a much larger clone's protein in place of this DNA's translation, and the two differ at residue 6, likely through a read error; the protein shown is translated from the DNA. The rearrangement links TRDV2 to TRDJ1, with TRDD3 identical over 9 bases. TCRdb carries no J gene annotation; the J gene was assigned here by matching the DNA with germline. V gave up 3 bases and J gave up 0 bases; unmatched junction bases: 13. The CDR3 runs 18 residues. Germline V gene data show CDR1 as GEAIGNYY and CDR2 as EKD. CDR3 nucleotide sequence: TGTGCCTGTGACGCCCCGCCGCTTCTGGGGGATTACACCGATAAACTCATCTTT. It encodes CACDAPPLLGDYTDKLIF.

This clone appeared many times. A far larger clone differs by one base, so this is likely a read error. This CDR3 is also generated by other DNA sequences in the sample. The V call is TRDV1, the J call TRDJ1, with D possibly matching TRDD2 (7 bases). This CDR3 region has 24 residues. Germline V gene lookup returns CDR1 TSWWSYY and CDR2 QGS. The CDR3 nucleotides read TGTGCTCTTGGGGAACTCGGTTTCTTACTTCCTAGACGATTCCTGGGGCGAAACACCGATAAGCTCATCTTT. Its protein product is CALGELGFLLPRRFLGRNTDKLIF.

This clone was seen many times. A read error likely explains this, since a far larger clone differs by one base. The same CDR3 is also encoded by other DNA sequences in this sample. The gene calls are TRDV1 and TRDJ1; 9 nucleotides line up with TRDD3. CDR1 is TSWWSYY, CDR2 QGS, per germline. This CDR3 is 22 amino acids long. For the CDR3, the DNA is TGTGCTCTCGGGGAACGTTTAATCCTACGTCTTCTGGGGGATGAGTACACCGATAAACTCATCTTT. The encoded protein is CALGERLILRLLGDEYTDKLIF.

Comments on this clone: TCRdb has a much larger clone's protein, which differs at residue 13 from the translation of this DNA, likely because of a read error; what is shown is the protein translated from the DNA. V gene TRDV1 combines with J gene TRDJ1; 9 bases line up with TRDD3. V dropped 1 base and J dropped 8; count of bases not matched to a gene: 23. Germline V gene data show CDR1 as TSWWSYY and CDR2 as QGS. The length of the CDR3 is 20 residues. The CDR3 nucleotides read TGTGCTCTTGGGGAACCCCAGTATACGCCCTCCTACCGGGGGATACAAAAACTCATCTTT. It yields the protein CALGEPQYTPSYRGIQKLIF.

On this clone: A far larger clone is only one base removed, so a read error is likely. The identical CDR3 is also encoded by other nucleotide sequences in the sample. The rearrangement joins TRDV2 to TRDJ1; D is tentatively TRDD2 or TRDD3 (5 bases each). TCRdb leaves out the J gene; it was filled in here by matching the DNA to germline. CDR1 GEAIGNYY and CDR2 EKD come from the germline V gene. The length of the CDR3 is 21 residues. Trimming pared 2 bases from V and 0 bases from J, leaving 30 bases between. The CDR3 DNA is TGTGCCTGTGACAGCATCCTTCTTAGTACCGGGGAAGAAAGGTACACCGATAAACTCATCTTT. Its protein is CACDSILLSTGEERYTDKLIF.

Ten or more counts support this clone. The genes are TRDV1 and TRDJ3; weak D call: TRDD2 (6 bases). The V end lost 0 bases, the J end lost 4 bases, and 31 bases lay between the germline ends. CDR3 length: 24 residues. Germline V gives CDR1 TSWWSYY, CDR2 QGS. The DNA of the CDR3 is TGTGCTCTTGGGGAACTAGGTTCCTCCAGATTACTGCAACCTTCCCTATGGGACACCCGACAGATGTTTTTC. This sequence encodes CALGELGSSRLLQPSLWDTRQMFF.

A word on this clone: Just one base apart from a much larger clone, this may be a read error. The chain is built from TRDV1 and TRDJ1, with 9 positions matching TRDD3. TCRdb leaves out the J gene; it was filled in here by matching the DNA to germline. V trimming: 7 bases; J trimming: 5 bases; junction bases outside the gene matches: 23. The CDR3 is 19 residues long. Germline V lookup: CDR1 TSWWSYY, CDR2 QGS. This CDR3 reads CALVPPHSEPWGMRDKLIF. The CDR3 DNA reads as TGTGCTCTTGTGCCCCCTCACTCAGAGCCCTGGGGGATGAGGGATAAACTCATCTTT.

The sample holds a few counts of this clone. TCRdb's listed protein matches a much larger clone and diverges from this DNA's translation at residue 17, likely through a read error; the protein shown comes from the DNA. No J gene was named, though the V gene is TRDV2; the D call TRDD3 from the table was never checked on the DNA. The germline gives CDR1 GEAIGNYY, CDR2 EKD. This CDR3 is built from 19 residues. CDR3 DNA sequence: TGTGCCTGTGACACAGTCTCTACTGGGGGATTCCGGGACACCCGACAGGTGTTTTTC. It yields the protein CACDTVSTGGFRDTRQVFF.

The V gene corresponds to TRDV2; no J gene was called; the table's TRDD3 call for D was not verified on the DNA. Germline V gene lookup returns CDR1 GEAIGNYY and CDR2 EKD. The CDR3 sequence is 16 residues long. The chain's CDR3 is CACDREFGGGYSGLIF. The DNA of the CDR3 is TGTGCCTGTGACAGAGAGTTTGGTGGGGGATACTCTGGTCTCATCTTT.

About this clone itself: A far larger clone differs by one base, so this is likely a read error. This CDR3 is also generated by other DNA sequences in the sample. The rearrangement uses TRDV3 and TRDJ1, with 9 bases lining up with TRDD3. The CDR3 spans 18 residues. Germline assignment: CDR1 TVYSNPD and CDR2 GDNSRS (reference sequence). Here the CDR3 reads CALWPSRRGYAFTDKLIF. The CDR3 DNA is TGCGCCTTGTGGCCTTCACGCAGGGGATACGCATTTACCGATAAACTCATCTTT.

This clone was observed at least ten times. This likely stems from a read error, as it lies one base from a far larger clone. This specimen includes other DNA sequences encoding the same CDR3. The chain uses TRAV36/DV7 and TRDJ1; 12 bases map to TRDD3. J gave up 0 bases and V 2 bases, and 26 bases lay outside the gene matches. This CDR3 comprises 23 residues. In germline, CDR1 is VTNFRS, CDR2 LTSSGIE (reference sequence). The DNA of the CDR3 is TGTGCTGTGGAAGGGTTTGCGCGACGGAACTACTGGGGGATACTTAGGTACACCGATAAACTCATCTTT. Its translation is CAVEGFARRNYWGILRYTDKLIF.

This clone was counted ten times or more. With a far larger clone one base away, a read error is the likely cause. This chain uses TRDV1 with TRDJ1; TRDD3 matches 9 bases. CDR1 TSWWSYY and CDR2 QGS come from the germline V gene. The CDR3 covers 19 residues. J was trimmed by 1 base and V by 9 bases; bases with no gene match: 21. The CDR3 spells CALNSLRGGIPSCTDKLIF. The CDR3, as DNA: TGTGCTCTGAACTCACTGCGGGGGGGGATACCCTCGTGCACCGATAAACTCATCTTT.

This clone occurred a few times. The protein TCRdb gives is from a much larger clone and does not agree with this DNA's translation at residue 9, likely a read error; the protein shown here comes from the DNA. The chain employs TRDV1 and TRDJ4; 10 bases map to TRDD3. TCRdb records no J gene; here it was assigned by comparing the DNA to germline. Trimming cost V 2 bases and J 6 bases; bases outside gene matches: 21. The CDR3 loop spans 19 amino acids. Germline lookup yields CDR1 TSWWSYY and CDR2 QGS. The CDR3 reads CALGEFHFPRTGGWVALIF. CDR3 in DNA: TGTGCTCTTGGGGAATTTCATTTCCCTCGTACTGGGGGATGGGTGGCCCTGATCTTT.

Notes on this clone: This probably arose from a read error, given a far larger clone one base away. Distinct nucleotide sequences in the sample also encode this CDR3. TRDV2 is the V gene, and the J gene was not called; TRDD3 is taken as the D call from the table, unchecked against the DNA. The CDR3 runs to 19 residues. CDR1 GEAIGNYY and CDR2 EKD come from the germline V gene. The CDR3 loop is CACDTVLGDTINTFPKLIF. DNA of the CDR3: TGTGCCTGTGACACCGTACTGGGGGATACTATCAATACCTTCCCCAAACTCATCTTC.

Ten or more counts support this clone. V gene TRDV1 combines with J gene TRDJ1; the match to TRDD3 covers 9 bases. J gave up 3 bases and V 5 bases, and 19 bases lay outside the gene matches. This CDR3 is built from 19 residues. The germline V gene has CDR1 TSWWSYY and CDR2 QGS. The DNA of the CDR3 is TGTGCTCTTGGGACTTTTTTTCCTATGGGGATACGCAGCCCCGATAAACTCATCTTT. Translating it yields CALGTFFPMGIRSPDKLIF.

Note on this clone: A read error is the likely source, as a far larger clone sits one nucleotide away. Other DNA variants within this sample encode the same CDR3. The CDR3 sequence is CALGHSFLLLLGDKDKLIF. The CDR3 nucleotides are TGTGCTCTTGGACACAGCTTCCTACTTTTACTGGGGGATAAAGATAAACTCATCTTT. The chain couples TRDV1 to TRDJ1; 11 nucleotides line up with TRDD3. Because TCRdb records no J gene, it was assigned here through a match of the DNA to germline. The length of the CDR3 is 19 residues. CDR1 and CDR2 (germline): TSWWSYY, QGS. Trimming cost V 6 bases and J 5 bases; bases outside gene matches: 20.

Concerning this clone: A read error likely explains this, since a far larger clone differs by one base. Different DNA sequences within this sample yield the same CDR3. The CDR3 here is CACDRVNKLIF. The DNA of the CDR3 is TGTGCCTGTGATCGAGTCAACAAACTCATCTTT. The chain links TRDV2 to TRDJ1; no reliable D call. TCRdb lists no J gene, so it was determined here by aligning the DNA to germline. Germline V lookup: CDR1 GEAIGNYY, CDR2 EKD. The CDR3 is 11 amino acids. V shed 4 bases and J shed 8 bases, with 10 bases lying between them.

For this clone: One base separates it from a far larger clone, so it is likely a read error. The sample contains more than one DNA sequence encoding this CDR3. In DNA form, the CDR3 reads TGTGCCCTTGGGGAAGAGCCCCCAACGTACACCGATAAACTCATCTTT. Residues: CALGEEPPTYTDKLIF. This chain links TRDV1 with TRDJ1, with D tentatively TRDD3 (5 bases). TCRdb lists no J gene, so it was determined here by aligning the DNA to germline. The V gene's germline CDR1 is TSWWSYY and CDR2 QGS. The CDR3 is 16 residues long.

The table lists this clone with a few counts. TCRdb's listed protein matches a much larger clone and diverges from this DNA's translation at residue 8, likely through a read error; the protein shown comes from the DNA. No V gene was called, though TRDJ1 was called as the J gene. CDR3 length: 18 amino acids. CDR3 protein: CALGEGPAPPLPTDKLIF. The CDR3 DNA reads TGTGCTCTTGGGGAGGGTCCTGCACCGCCCCTCCCGACCGATAAACTCATCTTT.

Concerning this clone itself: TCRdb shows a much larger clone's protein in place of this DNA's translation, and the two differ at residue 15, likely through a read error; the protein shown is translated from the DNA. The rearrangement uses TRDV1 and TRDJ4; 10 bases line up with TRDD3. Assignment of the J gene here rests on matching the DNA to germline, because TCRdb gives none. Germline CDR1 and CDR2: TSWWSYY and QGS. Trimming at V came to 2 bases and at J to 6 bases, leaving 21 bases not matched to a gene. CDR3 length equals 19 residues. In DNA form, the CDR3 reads TGTGCTCTTGGGGAATTTCATTTCCTTCGTACTGGGGGATGGGCGGCCCTGATCTTT. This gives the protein CALGEFHFLRTGGWAALIF.

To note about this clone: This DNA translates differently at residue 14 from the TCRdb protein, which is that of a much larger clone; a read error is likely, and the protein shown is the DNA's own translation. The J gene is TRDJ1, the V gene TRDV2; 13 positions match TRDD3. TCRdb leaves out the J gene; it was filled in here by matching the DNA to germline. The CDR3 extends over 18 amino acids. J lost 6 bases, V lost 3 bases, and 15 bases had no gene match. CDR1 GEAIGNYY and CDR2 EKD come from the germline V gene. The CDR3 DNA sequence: TGTGCCTGTGACTCCGGGGTACTGGGGGATACGCTTTCCAATAAACTCATCTTT. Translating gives CACDSGVLGDTLSNKLIF.

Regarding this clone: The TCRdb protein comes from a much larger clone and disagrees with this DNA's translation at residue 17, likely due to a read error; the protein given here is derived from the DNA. CDR3 sequence reads: CALGDPCAFLRSAYTDRLIF. DNA of the CDR3: TGTGCTCTTGGGGATCCTTGCGCCTTCCTACGTAGCGCGTACACCGATAGACTCATCTTT. The chain links TRDV1 to TRDJ1; TRDD2 matches 9 bases. This CDR3 region has 20 residues. Per the germline V gene, CDR1 is TSWWSYY and CDR2 is QGS.